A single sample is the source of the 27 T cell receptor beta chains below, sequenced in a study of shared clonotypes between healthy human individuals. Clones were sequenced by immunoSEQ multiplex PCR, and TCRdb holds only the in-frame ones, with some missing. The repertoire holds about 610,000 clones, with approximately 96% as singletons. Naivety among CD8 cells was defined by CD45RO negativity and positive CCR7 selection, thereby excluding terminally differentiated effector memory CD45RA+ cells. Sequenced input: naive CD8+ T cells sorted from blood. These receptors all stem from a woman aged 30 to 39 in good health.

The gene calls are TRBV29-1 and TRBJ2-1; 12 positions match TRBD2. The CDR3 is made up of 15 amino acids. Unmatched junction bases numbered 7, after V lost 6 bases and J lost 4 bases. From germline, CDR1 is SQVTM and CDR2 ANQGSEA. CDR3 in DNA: TGCAGCGTCACAGGACTAGCGGGGACTTACAATGAGCAGTTCTTC. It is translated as CSVTGLAGTYNEQFF.

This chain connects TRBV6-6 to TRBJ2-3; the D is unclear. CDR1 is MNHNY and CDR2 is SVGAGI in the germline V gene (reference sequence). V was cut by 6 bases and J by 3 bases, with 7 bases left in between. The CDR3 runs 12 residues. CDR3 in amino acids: CASRIGTDTQYF. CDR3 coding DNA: TGTGCCAGCAGGATAGGAACAGATACGCAGTATTTT.

The CDR3 coding sequence is TGTGCCACCAGCCGCAGCCCTTTTCAGGGAGGGAGGGACACTGAAGCTTTCTTT. It encodes CATSRSPFQGGRDTEAFF. The J gene is TRBJ1-1, the V gene TRBV15, with D possibly being TRBD1 (5 bases). Germline assignment: CDR1 LNHNV and CDR2 YYDKDF (reference sequence). The CDR3 spans 18 residues. V was clipped by 5 bases and J by 3 bases, with 25 bases between them.

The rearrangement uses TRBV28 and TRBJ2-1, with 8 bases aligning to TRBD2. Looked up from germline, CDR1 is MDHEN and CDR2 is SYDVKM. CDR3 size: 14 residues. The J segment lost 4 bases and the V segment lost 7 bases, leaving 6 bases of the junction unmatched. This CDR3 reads CASTPAGEYNEQFF. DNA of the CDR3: TGTGCCAGCACCCCAGCGGGAGAATACAATGAGCAGTTCTTC. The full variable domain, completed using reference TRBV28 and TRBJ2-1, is DVKVTQSSRYLVKRTGEKVFLECVQDMDHENMFWYRQDPGLGLRLIYFSYDVKMKEKGDIPEGYSVSREKKERFSLILESASTNQTSMYLCASTPAGEYNEQFFGPGTRLTVL.

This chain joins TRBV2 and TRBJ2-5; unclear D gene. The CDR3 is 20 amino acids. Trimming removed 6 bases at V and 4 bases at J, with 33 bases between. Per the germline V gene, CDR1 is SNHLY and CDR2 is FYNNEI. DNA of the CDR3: TGTGCCAGCAGCCTCTCCTCCCCCGGTAGCAGAGCCTACCGAGGAGAGACCCAGTACTTC. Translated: CASSLSSPGSRAYRGETQYF.

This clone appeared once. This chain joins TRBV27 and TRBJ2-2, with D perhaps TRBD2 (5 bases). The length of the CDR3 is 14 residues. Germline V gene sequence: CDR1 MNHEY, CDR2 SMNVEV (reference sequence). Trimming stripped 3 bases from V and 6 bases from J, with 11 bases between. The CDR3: CASSFIGSPGELFF. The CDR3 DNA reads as TGTGCCAGCAGTTTTATAGGGAGTCCCGGGGAGCTGTTTTTT.

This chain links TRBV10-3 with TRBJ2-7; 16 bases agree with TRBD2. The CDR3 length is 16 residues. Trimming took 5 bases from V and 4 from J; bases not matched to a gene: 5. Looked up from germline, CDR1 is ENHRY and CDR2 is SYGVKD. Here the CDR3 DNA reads TGTGCCATCAGTACGGGGACTAGCGGGAGGGCTTACGAGCAGTACTTC. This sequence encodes CAISTGTSGRAYEQYF.

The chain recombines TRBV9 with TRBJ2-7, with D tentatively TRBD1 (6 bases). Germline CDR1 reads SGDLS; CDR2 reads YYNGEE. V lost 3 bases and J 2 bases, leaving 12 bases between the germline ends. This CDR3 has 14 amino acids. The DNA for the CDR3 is TGTGCCAGCAGCGGATCGGGACATACCTACGAGCAGTACTTC. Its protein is CASSGSGHTYEQYF.

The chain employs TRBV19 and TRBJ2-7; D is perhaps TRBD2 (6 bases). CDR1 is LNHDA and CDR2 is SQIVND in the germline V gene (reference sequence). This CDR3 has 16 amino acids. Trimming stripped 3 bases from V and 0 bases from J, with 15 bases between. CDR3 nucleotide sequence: TGTGCCAGTAGTATGTCGGACGCCGGGAGCTCCTACGAGCAGTACTTC. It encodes CASSMSDAGSSYEQYF.

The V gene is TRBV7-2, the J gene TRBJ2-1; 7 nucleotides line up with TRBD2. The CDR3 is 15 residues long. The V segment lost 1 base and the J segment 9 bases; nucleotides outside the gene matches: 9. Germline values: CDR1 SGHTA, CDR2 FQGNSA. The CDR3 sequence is CASSLGTRLAPEQFF. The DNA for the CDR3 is TGTGCCAGCAGCTTAGGTACTCGACTAGCCCCTGAGCAGTTCTTC.

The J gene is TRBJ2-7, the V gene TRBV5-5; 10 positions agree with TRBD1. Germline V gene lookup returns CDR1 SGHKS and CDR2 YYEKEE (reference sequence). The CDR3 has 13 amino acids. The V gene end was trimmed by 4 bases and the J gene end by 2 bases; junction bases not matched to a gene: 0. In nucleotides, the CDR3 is TGTGCCAGCAGCGGGACAGGGGCCTACGAGCAGTACTTC. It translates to CASSGTGAYEQYF.

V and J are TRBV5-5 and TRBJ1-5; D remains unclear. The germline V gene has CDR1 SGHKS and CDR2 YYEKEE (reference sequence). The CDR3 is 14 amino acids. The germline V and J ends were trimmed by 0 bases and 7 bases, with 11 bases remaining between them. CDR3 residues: CASSLVAPKQPQHF. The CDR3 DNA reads TGTGCCAGCAGCTTGGTCGCCCCTAAGCAGCCCCAGCATTTT.

The CDR3 loop reads CVRSQSSRATNEKLFF. DNA of the CDR3: TGTGTCAGAAGCCAATCAAGCAGAGCAACTAATGAAAAACTGTTTTTT. The chain links TRBV7-5 to TRBJ1-4. TRBV7-5 is a recognized pseudogene. The CDR3 loop spans 16 amino acids.

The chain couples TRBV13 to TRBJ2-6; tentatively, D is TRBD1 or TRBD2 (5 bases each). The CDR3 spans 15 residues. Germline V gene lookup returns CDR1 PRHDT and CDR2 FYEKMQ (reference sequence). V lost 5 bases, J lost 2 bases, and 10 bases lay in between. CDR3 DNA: TGTGCCAGCAGCCCCGGGGACCCTGGGGCCAACGTCCTGACTTTC. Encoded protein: CASSPGDPGANVLTF.

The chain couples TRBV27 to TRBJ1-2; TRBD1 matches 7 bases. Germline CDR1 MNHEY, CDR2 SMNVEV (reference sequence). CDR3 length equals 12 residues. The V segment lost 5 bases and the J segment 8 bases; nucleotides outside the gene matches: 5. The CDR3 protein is CASSTQQGGYTF. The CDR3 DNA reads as TGTGCCAGCAGTACCCAACAGGGGGGCTACACCTTC.

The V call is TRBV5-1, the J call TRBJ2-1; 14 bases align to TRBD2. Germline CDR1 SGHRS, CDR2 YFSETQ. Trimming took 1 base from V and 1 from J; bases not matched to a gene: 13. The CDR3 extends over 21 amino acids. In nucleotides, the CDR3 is TGCGCCAGCAGCTTGCATGGGCACAGACTAGCGGGAGGGCCTTCCTACAATGAGCAGTTCTTC. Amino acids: CASSLHGHRLAGGPSYNEQFF.

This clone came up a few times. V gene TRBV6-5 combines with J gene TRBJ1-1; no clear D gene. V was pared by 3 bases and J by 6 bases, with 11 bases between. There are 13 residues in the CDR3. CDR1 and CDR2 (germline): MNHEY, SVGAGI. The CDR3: CASSYSRRAEAFF. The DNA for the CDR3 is TGTGCCAGCAGTTATTCTCGTCGCGCTGAAGCTTTCTTT.

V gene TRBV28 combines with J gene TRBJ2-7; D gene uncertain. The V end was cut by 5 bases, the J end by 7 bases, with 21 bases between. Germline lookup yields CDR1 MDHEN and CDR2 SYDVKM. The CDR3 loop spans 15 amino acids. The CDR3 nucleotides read TGTGCCAGCAGTCTCCGACTCTATTTGGGGTGGGAGCAGTACTTC. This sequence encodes CASSLRLYLGWEQYF. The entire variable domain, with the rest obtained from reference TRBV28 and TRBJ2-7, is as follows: DVKVTQSSRYLVKRTGEKVFLECVQDMDHENMFWYRQDPGLGLRLIYFSYDVKMKEKGDIPEGYSVSREKKERFSLILESASTNQTSMYLCASSLRLYLGWEQYFGPGTRLTVT.

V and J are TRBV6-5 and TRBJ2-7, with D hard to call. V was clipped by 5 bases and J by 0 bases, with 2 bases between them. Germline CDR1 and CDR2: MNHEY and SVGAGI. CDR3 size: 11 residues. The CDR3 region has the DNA TGTGCCAGCAGTGTCTCCTACGAGCAGTACTTC. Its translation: CASSVSYEQYF.

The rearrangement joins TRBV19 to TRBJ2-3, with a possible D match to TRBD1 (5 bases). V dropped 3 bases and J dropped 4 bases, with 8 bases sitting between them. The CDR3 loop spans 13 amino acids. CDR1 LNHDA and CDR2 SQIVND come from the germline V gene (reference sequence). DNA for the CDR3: TGTGCCAGTAGTATCGTGGGGCCAGATACGCAGTATTTT. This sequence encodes CASSIVGPDTQYF.

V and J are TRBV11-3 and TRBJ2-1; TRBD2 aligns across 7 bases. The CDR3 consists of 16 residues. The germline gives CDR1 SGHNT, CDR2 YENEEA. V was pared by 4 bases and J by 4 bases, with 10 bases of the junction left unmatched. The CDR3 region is CASSSSWQRGYNEQFF. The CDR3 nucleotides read TGTGCCAGCAGCTCGTCGTGGCAGCGGGGTTACAATGAGCAGTTCTTC. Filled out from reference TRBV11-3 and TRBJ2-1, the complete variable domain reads EAGVVQSPRYKIIEKKQPVAFWCNPISGHNTLYWYLQNLGQGPELLIRYENEEAVDDSQLPKDRFSAERLKGVDSTLKIQPAELGDSAVYLCASSSSWQRGYNEQFFGPGTRLTVL.

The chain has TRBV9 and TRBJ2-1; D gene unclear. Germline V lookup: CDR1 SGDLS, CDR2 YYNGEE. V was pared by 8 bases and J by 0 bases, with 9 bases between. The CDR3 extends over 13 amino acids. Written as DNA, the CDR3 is TGTGCCAGTCGATCTTCCTCCTACAATGAGCAGTTCTTC. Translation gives CASRSSSYNEQFF. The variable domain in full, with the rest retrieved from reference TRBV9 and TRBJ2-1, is DSGVTQTPKHLITATGQRVTLRCSPRSGDLSVYWYQQSLDQGLQFLIQYYNGEERAKGNILERFSAQQFPDLHSELNLSSLELGDSALYFCASRSSSYNEQFFGPGTRLTVL.

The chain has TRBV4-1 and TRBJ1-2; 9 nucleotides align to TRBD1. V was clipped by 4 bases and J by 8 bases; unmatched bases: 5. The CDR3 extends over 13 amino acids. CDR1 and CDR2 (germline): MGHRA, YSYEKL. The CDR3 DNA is TGCGCCAGCAGCCCCCGGACAGGGGTAGGCTACACCTTC. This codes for CASSPRTGVGYTF.

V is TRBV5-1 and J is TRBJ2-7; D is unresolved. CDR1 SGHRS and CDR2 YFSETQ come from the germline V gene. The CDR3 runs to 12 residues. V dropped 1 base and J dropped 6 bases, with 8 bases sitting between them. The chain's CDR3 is CASSLSVLEQYF. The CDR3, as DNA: TGCGCCAGCAGCTTGTCGGTACTCGAGCAGTACTTC.

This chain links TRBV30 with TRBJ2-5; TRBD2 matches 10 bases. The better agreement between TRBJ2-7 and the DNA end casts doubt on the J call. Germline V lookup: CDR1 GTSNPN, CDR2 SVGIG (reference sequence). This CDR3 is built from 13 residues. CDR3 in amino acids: CAWSGLAEYEQYF. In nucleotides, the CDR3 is TGTGCCTGGAGCGGACTAGCGGAGTACGAGCAGTACTTC.

The CDR3 loop is CASSEMVGGESSGANVLTF. The CDR3 DNA reads as TGTGCCAGCAGTGAGATGGTAGGGGGTGAAAGCTCTGGGGCCAACGTCCTGACTTTC. V and J are TRBV2 and TRBJ2-6, with D perhaps TRBD1 (6 bases). The CDR3 covers 19 residues. Between the trimmed V and J ends, which lost 3 bases and 0 bases, there was a span of 18 bases. Germline CDR1 is SNHLY and CDR2 is FYNNEI.

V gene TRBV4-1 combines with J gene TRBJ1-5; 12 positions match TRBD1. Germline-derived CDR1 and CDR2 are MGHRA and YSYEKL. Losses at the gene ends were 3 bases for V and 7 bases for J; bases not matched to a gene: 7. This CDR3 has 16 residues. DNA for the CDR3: TGCGCCAGCAGCCAGTACCCCGGGACAGGGGGCCAGCCCCAGCATTTT. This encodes CASSQYPGTGGQPQHF.